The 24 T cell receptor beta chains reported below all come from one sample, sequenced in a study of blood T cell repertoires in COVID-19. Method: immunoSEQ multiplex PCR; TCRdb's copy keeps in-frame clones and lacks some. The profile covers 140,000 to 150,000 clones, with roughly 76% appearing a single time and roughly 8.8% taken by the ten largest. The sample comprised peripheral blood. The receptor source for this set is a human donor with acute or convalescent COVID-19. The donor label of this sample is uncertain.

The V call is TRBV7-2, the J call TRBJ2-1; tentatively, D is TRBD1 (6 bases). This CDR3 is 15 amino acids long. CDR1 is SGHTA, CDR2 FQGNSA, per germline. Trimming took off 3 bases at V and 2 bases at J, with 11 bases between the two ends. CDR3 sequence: CASSLGTSTYNEQFF. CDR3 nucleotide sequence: TGTGCCAGCAGCTTGGGGACAAGTACCTACAATGAGCAGTTCTTC. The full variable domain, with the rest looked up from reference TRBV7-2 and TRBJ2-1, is GAGVSQSPSNKVTEKGKDVELRCDPISGHTALYWYRQSLGQGLEFLIYFQGNSAPDKSGLPSDRFSAERTGGSVSTLTIQRTQQEDSAVYLCASSLGTSTYNEQFFGPGTRLTVL.

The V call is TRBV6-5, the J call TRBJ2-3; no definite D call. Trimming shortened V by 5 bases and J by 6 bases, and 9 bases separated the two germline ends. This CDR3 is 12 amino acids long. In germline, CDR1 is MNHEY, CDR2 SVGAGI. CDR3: CASSPGWDTQYF. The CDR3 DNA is TGTGCCAGCAGTCCAGGCTGGGATACGCAGTATTTT.

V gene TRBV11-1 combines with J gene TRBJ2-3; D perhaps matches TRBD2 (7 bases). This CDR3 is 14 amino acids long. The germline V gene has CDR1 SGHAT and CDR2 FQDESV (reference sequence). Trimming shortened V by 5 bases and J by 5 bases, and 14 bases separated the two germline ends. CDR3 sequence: CASSSGGAVDTQYF. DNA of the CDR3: TGTGCCAGCAGCAGTGGGGGGGCTGTAGATACGCAGTATTTT.

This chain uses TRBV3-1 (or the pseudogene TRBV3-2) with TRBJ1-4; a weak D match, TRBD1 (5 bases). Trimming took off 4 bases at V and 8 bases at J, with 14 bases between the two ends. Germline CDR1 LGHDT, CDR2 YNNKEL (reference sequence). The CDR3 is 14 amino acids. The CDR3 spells CASSPGSKGEKLFF. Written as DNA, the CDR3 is TGTGCCAGCAGCCCGGGCTCAAAGGGGGAAAAACTGTTTTTT.

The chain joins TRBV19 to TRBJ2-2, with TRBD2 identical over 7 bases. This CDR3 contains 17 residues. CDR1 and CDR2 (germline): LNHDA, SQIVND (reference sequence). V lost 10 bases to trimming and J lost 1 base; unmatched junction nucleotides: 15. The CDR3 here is CATSPTKAGQNTGELFF. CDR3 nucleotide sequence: TGTGCCACCTCACCCACCAAAGCGGGGCAGAACACCGGGGAGCTGTTTTTT.

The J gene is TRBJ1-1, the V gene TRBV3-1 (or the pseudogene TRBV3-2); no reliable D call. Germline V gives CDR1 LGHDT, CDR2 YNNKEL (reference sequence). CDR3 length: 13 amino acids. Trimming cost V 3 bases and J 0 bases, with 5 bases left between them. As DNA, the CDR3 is TGTGCCAGCAGCCAGGGCCTGAACACTGAAGCTTTCTTT. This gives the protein CASSQGLNTEAFF.

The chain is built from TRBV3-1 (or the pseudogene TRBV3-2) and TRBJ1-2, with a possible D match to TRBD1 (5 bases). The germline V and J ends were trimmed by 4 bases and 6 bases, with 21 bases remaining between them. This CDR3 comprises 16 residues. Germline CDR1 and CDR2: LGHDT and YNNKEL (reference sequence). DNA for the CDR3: TGTGCCAGCAGCCCCCTCTCGACGGCCAGGGCCCATGGCTACACCTTC. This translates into CASSPLSTARAHGYTF.

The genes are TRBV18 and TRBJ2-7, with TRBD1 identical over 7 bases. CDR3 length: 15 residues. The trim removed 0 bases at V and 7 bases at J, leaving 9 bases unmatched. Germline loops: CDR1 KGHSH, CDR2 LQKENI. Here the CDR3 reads CASSPPRQGVREQYF. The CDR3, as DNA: TGTGCCAGCTCACCACCGCGACAGGGAGTTCGGGAGCAGTACTTC.

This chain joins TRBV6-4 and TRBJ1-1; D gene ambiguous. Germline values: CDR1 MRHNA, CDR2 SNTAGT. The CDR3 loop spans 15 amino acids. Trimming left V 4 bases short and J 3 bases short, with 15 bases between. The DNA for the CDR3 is TGTGCCAGCAGTGGTTGGAGGGTGTTGGACACTGAAGCTTTCTTT. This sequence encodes CASSGWRVLDTEAFF.

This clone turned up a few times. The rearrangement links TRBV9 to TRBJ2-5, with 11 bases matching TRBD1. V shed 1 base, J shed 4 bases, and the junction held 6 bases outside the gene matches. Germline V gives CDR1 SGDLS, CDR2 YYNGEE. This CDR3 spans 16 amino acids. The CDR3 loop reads CASSVWTGGSRETQYF. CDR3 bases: TGTGCCAGCAGCGTATGGACAGGGGGCTCCAGAGAGACCCAGTACTTC.

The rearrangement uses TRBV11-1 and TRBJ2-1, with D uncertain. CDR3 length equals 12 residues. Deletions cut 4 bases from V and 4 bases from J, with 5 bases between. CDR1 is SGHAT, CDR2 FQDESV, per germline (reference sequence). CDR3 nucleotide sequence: TGTGCCAGCAGCTCTCCTTACAATGAGCAGTTCTTC. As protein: CASSSPYNEQFF.

This chain's CDR3 is CASSQDPNSPLHF. The CDR3 DNA reads as TGCGCCAGCAGCCAAGATCCGAATTCACCCCTCCACTTT. The V and J genes are TRBV4-1 and TRBJ1-6; no clear D. The CDR3 is 13 amino acids. Germline loops: CDR1 MGHRA, CDR2 YSYEKL. V lost 0 bases, J lost 7 bases, and 4 bases lay in between.

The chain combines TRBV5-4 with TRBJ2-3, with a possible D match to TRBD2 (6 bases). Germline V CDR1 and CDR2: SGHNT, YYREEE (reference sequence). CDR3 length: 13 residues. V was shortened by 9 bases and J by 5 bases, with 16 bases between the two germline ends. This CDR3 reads CAKGDSGRDTQYF. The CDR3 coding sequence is TGTGCCAAAGGGGATAGCGGCCGAGATACGCAGTATTTT. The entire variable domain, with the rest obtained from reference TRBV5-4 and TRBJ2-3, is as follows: ETGVTQSPTHLIKTRGQQVTLRCSSQSGHNTVSWYQQALGQGPQFIFQYYREEENGRGNFPPRFSGLQFPNYSSELNVNALELDDSALYLCAKGDSGRDTQYFGPGTRLTVL.

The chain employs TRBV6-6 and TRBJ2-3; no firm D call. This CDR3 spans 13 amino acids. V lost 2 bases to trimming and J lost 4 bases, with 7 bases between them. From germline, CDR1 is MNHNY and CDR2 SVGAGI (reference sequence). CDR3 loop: CASSYQESDTQYF. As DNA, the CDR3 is TGTGCCAGCAGTTACCAAGAGTCAGATACGCAGTATTTT.

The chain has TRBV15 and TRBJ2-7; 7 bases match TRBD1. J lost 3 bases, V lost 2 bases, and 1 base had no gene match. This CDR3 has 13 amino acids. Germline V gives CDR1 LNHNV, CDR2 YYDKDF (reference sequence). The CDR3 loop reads CATSRRTGYEQYV. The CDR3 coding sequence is TGTGCCACCAGCAGAAGGACAGGCTACGAGCAGTACGTC.

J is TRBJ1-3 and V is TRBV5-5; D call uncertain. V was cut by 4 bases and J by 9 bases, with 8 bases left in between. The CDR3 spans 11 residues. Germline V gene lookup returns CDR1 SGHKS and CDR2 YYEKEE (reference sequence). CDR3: CASSGGSTIYF. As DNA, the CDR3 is TGTGCCAGCAGCGGCGGTAGCACCATATATTTT.

CDR3 sequence reads: CASSRRTGDLTYEQYV. CDR3 DNA: TGTGCCAGCAGCCGCAGGACAGGGGATTTGACCTACGAGCAGTACGTC. This chain joins TRBV27 and TRBJ2-7; 9 bases agree with TRBD1. V was pared by 6 bases and J by 2 bases, with 11 bases of the junction left unmatched. This CDR3 comprises 16 residues. Germline V CDR1 and CDR2: MNHEY, SMNVEV (reference sequence).

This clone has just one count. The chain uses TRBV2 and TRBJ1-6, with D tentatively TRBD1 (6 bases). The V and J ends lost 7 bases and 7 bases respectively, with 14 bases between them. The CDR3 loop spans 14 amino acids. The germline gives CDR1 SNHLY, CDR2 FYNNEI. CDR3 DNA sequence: TGTGCCAGCAACCCCGTCACAGGGAATTCACCCCTCCACTTT. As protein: CASNPVTGNSPLHF.

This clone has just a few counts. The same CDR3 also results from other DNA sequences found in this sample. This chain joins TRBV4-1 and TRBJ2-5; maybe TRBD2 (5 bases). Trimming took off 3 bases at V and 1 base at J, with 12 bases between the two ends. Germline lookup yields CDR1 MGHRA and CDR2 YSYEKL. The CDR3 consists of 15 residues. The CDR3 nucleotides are TGCGCCAGCAGCCAGGGGAGTGGAGTCCAAGAGACCCAGTACTTC. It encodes CASSQGSGVQETQYF.

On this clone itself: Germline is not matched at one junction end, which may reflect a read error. The CDR3 region is CASSLGIQGVNVLTF. CDR3 coding DNA: TGTGCCAGCAGCTTAGGGATACAGGGGGTCAACGTCCTGACTTTC. The V call is TRBV11-2, the J call TRBJ2-6, with 8 bases fitting TRBD1. The CDR3 is 15 amino acids. Germline V gene lookup returns CDR1 SGHAT and CDR2 FQNNGV.

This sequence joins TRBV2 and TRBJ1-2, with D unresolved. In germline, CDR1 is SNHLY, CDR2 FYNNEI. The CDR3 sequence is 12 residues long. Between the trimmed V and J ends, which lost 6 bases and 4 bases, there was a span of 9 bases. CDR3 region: CASSAGIYGYTF. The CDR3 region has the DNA TGTGCCAGCAGCGCCGGGATCTATGGCTACACCTTC.

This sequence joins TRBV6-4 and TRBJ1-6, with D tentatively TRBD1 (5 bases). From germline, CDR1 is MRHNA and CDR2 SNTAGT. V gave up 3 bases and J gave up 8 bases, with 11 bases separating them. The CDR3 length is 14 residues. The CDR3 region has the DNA TGTGCCAGCAGTGAGAGGCAGGGCTATTCACCCCTCCACTTT. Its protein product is CASSERQGYSPLHF.

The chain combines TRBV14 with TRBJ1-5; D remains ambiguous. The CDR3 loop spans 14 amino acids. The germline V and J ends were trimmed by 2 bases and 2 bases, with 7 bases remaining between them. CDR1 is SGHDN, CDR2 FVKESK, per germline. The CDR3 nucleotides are TGTGCCAGCAGCCAAATGGGAGGCAATCAGCCCCAGCATTTT. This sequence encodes CASSQMGGNQPQHF.

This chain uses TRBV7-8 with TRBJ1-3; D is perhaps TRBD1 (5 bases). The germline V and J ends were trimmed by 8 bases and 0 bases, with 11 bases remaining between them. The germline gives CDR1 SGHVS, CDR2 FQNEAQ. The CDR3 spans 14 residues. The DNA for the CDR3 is TGTGCCAGCGGTTACAGGAGCTCTGGAAACACCATATATTTT. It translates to CASGYRSSGNTIYF.